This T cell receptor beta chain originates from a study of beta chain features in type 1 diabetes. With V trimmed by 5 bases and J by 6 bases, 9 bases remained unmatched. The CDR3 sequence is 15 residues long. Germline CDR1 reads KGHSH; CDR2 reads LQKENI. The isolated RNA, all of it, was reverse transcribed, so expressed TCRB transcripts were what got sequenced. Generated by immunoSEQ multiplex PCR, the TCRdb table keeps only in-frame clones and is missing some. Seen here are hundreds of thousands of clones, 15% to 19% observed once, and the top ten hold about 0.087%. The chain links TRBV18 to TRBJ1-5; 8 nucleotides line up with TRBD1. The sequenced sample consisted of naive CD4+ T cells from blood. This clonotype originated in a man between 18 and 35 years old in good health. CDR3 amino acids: CASSWGQVDSQPQHF. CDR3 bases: TGTGCCAGCTCATGGGGACAGGTAGATTCTCAGCCCCAGCATTTT. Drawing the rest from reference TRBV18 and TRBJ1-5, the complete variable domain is NAGVMQNPRHLVRRRGQEARLRCSPMKGHSHVYWYRQLPEEGLKFMVYLQKENIIDESGMPKERFSAEFPKEGPSILRIQQVVRGDSAAYFCASSWGQVDSQPQHFGDGTRLSIL.